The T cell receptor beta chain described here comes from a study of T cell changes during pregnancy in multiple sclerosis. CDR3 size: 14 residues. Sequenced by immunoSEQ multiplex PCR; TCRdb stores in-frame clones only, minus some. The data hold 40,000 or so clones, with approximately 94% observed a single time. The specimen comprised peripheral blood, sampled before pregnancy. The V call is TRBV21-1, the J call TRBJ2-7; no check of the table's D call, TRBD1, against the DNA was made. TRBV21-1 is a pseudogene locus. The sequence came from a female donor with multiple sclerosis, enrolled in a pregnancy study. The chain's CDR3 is CASSQTVVSYEQYF. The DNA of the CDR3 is TGTGCCAGCAGCCAGACAGTTGTATCCTACGAGCAGTACTTC.